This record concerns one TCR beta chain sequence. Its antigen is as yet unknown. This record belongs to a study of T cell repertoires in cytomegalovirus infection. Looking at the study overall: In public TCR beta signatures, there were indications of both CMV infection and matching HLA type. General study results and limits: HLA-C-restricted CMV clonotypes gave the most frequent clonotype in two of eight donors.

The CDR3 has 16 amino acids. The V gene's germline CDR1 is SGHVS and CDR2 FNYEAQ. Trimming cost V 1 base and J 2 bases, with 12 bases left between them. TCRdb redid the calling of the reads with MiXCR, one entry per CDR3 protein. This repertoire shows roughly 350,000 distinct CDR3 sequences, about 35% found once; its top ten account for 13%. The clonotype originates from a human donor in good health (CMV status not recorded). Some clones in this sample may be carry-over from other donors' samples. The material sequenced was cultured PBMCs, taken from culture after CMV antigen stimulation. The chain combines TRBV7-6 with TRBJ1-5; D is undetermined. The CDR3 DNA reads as TGTGCCAGCAGCTTAGGAGGCCAGCGGGGCAATCAGCCCCAGCATTTT. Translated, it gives CASSLGGQRGNQPQHF.